This T cell receptor (beta chain) was captured in a study of cytomegalovirus exposure and HLA in healthy donors. Trimming took 4 bases from V and 12 from J; bases not matched to a gene: 15. The length of the CDR3 is 15 residues. Germline CDR1 SGHRS, CDR2 YFSETQ. The PCR employed 60 Vbeta primers together with 13 Jbeta primers. Sequencing was performed with immunoSEQ multiplex PCR; in TCRdb, only in-frame clones are kept and a portion is missing. The sample holds 220,000 or so clones, approximately 78% seen once. The sequenced material came from PBMCs. The sequence came from a woman aged 40-49 years in good health and CMV-seronegative. The rearrangement links TRBV5-1 to TRBJ2-2; 7 positions agree with TRBD1. The CDR3 DNA sequence: TGCGCCAGCAGCCCACCAGGCGCGACAGGGTCCCAGCTGTTTTTT. Translation gives CASSPPGATGSQLFF.